The rows below give T cell receptor beta chains drawn from one sample of a study of OX40 agonist ivuxolimab in advanced cancers. Produced via immunoSEQ multiplex PCR; TCRdb's table is partial and in-frame only. The repertoire holds 35,000 to 45,000 clones, with approximately 89% as singletons. Specimen: CD4+ or CD8+ T cells sorted from blood, collected in a trial of the OX40 agonist ivuxolimab. These receptor sequences come from an adult with an advanced solid tumor such as melanoma, head and neck, liver or kidney cancer. CDR3s include the opening cysteine and the closing phenylalanine or tryptophan. The order of the fields is D gene, V gene, J gene, CDR3 protein, CDR3 DNA. D genes are given only for firm matches.

D: .
V: TRBV29-1
J: TRBJ2-1
CDR3: CSVEDSSDEQFF
DNA: TGCAGCGTTGAAGATTCATCGGATGAGCAGTTCTTC

D: .
V: TRBV15
J: TRBJ2-7
CDR3: CATSGAPGEQYF
DNA: TGTGCCACCAGCGGGGCTCCGGGCGAGCAGTACTTC

D: TRBD2
V: TRBV7-2
J: TRBJ2-7
CDR3: CASNSPGLEEQYF
DNA: TGTGCCAGCAACTCACCGGGACTAGAAGAGCAGTACTTC

D: TRBD2
V: TRBV4-2
J: TRBJ2-7
CDR3: CASSLAVLAGSYEQYF
DNA: TGTGCCAGCAGTCTAGCGGTTCTAGCGGGCTCCTACGAGCAGTACTTC

D: .
V: TRBV5-5
J: TRBJ2-5
CDR3: CASSLVGQLQETQYF
DNA: TGTGCCAGCAGCTTGGTCGGCCAGTTACAAGAGACCCAGTACTTC

D: .
V: TRBV29-1
J: TRBJ1-5
CDR3: CSVGGSNLNQPQHF
DNA: TGCAGCGTTGGCGGGTCCAATTTAAATCAGCCCCAGCATTTT

D: .
V: TRBV11-1
J: TRBJ2-2
CDR3: CASSPQVWGAATGELFF
DNA: TGTGCCAGCAGCCCGCAGGTGTGGGGGGCTGCCACCGGGGAGCTGTTTTTT

D: TRBD1
V: TRBV5-1
J: TRBJ2-2
CDR3: CASSLGQGGTGELFF
DNA: TGCGCCAGCAGCCTCGGACAGGGCGGCACCGGGGAGCTGTTTTTT

D: .
V: TRBV7-9
J: TRBJ2-7
CDR3: CASSLAAQVKIEQYF
DNA: TGTGCCAGCAGCTTAGCGGCTCAGGTCAAAATCGAGCAGTACTTC

D: .
V: TRBV4-1
J: TRBJ1-2
CDR3: CASSQENGGSYGYTF
DNA: TGCGCCAGCAGCCAAGAAAACGGAGGGAGTTATGGCTACACCTTC